The present TCR beta chain was sequenced within a study of CD8 T cells in Susac syndrome. V was cut by 7 bases and J by 4 bases, with 13 bases left in between. Germline CDR1 MDHEN, CDR2 SYDVKM. This CDR3 is 13 amino acids long. The RNA input was about 0.5 to 1 ug, and it was reverse transcribed with random hexamers. Amplification of the TCR beta CDR3 was carried out by immunoSEQ multiplex PCR, which spanned a total of 54 Vbeta and 13 Jbeta segments. One entry per CDR3 protein results from TCRdb running MiXCR on the immunoSEQ multiplex PCR reads. The profile shows 150,000 to 200,000 distinct CDR3 sequences, about 90% of them singletons. TEMRA cells were FACS-enriched and CD8+ and CD4+ T cells negatively isolated.

Sequencing was done on a sample of CD4+ T cells from PBMCs. The TCR originated in a human donor in good health. The rearrangement links TRBV28 to TRBJ1-2; D remains ambiguous. The CDR3 sequence: CASNPGDGYGYTF. The DNA of the CDR3 is TGTGCCAGCAACCCCGGTGACGGCTATGGCTACACCTTC.